This paragraph covers one T cell receptor beta chain sequence. Its antigen is undetermined. The donors gave bone marrow, and they were healthy. The data were obtained in a study of cytomegalovirus exposure and HLA in healthy donors. The CDR3 consists of 14 residues. Germline V gives CDR1 GTSNPN, CDR2 SVGIG (reference sequence). Trimming at V came to 3 bases and at J to 6 bases, leaving 10 bases not matched to a gene. PCR primers comprised 60 Vbeta and 13 Jbeta primers. Profiled with immunoSEQ multiplex PCR; TCRdb holds only in-frame clones, not every one. The sample includes around 130,000 clones, around four fifths of them seen just once. Points from the study as a whole: A later analysis appeared to link common viral pathogens to several of the most significant clusters. A prior analysis recorded that most TCR beta V segments were productive about 87% or about 30% of the time. In vitro confirmation showed a few CMV-associated chains to be CMV antigen specific.

The sequencing input was PBMCs. This sequence joins TRBV30 and TRBJ2-7; TRBD1 matches 8 bases. The TCR comes from a boy aged 5-17 years in good health and CMV-seronegative. The CDR3 sequence is CAWRTGRGQIEQYF. The CDR3 DNA sequence: TGTGCCTGGAGAACGGGCAGGGGGCAAATCGAGCAGTACTTC.